This T cell receptor (beta chain) was found in a study of human T cells and chemical hapten exposure. Overall study results and limits: Large CDR3 similarity clusters arose significantly more often from expanded TCRs than from controls.

TCRdb recomputed calls from the RACE reads with MiXCR, one row per CDR3 protein. This repertoire shows about 120,000 distinct CDR3 sequences, roughly 12% found once; its top ten account for around 2.7%. Time point described: pre-sensitization, week 0. Treatment defined: therapeutic diphenylcyclopropenone sensitization with weekly scalp DPC. A note on this clonotype: Its cognate antigen is unknown.

CDR3 length: 14 amino acids. J lost 2 bases, V lost 6 bases, and 4 bases had no gene match. The germline gives CDR1 MNHEY, CDR2 SVGAGI. The chain links TRBV6-5 to TRBJ1-2, with TRBD1 identical over 9 bases. The source material was whole blood, sampled in connection with sensitization to the hapten diphenylcyclopropenone (DPC). The sequence derives from a woman between 18 and 29 years old with alopecia areata. Some clones in this sample may be carry-over from other donors' samples. The DNA for the CDR3 is TGTGCCAGCAGAGGGACAGGGAGAAACTATGGCTACACCTTC. Translating gives CASRGTGRNYGYTF.